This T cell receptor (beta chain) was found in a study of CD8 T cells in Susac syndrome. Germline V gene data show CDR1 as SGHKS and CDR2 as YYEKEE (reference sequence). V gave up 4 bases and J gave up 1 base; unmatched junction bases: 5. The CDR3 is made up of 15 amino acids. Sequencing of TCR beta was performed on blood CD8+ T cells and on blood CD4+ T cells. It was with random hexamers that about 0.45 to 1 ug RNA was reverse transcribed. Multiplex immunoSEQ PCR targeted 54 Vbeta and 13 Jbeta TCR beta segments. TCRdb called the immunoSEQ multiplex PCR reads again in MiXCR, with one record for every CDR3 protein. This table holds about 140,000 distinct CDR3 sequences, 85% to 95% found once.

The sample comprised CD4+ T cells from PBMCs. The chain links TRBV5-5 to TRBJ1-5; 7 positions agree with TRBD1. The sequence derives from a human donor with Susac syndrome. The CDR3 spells CASSQGGESNQPQHF. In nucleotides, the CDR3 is TGTGCCAGCAGCCAAGGGGGCGAAAGCAATCAGCCCCAGCATTTT.